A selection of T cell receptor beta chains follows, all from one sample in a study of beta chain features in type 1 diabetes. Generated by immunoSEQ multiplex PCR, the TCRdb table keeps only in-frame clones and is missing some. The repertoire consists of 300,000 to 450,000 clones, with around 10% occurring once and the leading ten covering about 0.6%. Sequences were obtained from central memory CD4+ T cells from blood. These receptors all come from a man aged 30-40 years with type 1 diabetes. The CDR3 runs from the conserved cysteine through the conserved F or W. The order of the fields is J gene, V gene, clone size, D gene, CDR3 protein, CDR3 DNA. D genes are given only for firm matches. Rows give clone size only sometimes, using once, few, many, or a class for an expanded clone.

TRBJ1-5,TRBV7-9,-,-,CASSVTGSQPQHF,TGTGCCAGCAGCGTTACAGGTTCGCAGCCCCAGCATTTT
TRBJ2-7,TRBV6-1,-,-,CASEKVGTDEQYF,TGTGCCAGCGAAAAAGTGGGGACCGACGAGCAGTACTTC
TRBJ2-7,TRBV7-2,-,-,CASSLAKGASSYEQYF,TGTGCCAGCAGCTTAGCGAAAGGGGCTAGCAGCTACGAGCAGTACTTC
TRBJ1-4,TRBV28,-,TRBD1,CASSPPPGQLNEKLFF,TGTGCCAGCAGTCCACCGCCGGGACAGCTTAATGAAAAACTGTTTTTT
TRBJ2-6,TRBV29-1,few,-,CSVGRGSGANVLTF,TGCAGCGTCGGACGGGGCTCTGGGGCCAACGTCCTGACTTTC
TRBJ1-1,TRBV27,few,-,CASAPHRRGTEAFF,TGTGCCAGCGCACCGCATCGGCGGGGGACTGAAGCTTTCTTT
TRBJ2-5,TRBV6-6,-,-,CASIQRETQYF,TGTGCCAGCATTCAACGGGAGACCCAGTACTTC
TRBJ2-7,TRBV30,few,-,CAWSEGHSYEQYF,TGTGCCTGGAGTGAGGGGCACTCCTACGAGCAGTACTTC
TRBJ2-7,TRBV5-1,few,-,CASSLGSDYEQYF,TGCGCCAGCAGCTTGGGGTCAGACTACGAGCAGTACTTC
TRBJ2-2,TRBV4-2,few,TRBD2,CASSQGLAVNTGELFF,TGTGCCAGCAGCCAAGGACTAGCCGTCAACACCGGGGAGCTGTTTTTT
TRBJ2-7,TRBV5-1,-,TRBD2,CASSLGGRDSYEQYF,TGCGCCAGCAGCTTGGGCGGGAGGGACTCCTACGAGCAGTACTTC
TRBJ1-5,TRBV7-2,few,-,CASSLQSGGGSNQPQHF,TGTGCCAGCAGCCTCCAATCGGGAGGAGGCAGCAATCAGCCCCAGCATTTT
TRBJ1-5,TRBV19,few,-,CASNSREDQPQHF,TGTGCCAGTAACTCCAGGGAGGATCAGCCCCAGCATTTT
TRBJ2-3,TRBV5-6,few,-,CASSLAYSDTQYF,TGTGCCAGCAGCTTGGCCTATTCAGATACGCAGTATTTT
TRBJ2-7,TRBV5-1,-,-,CASHSGGDEQYF,TGCGCCAGCCATAGTGGGGGCGACGAGCAGTACTTC
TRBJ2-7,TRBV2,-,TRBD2,CASTYLAGGPHEQYF,TGTGCCAGCACTTATCTGGCGGGAGGGCCTCACGAGCAGTACTTC
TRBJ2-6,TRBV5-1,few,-,CASSLDWAGSGANVLTF,TGCGCCAGCAGCTTGGATTGGGCGGGCTCTGGGGCCAACGTCCTGACTTTC
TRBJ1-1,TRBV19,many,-,CASSRERSTEAFF,TGTGCCAGTAGTAGGGAGAGGAGCACTGAAGCTTTCTTT
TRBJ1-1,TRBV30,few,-,CAWRGQTSLNTEAFF,TGTGCCTGGAGAGGACAGACATCACTGAACACTGAAGCTTTCTTT
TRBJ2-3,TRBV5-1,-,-,CASSLSASEDTQYF,TGCGCCAGCAGCTTGAGTGCGTCAGAAGATACGCAGTATTTT
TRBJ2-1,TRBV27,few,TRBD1,CASSYRPGTAGLNEQFF,TGTGCCAGCAGTTACCGCCCCGGGACAGCTGGGCTCAATGAGCAGTTCTTC
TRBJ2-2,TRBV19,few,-,CASSITGGPVTGELFF,TGTGCCAGTAGTATAACGGGGGGCCCCGTCACCGGGGAGCTGTTTTTT
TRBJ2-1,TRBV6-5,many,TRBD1,CASSYLGQGANEQFF,TGTGCCAGCAGTTACTTGGGACAGGGGGCAAATGAGCAGTTCTTC
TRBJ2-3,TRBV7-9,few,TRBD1,CASSPSNRGDTQYF,TGTGCCAGCAGCCCGTCGAACAGGGGGGATACGCAGTATTTT
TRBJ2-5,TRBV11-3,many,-,CASSSRVEETQYF,TGTGCCAGCAGCTCCCGCGTTGAAGAGACCCAGTACTTC
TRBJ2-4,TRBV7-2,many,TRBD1,CASSLAGQGNIQYF,TGTGCCAGCAGCTTAGCGGGACAGGGGAACATTCAGTACTTC
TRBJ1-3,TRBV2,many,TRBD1,CASSAGGAGGNTIYF,TGTGCCAGCAGTGCAGGGGGCGCCGGTGGAAACACCATATATTTT
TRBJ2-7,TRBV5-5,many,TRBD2,CASSLTSARGEQYF,TGTGCCAGCAGCTTGACTAGCGCCCGGGGCGAGCAGTACTTC
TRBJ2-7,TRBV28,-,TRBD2,CASLLGGAGASYEQYF,TGTGCCAGCCTTCTGGGGGGAGCGGGAGCTTCCTACGAGCAGTACTTC
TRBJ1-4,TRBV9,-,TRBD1,CASSLSGTGVREKLFF,TGTGCCAGCAGTTTAAGTGGGACAGGGGTTCGAGAAAAACTGTTTTTT
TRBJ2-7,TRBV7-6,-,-,CASSLEVEQYF,TGTGCCAGCAGCTTAGAGGTGGAGCAGTACTTC
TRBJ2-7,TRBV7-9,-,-,CASSSYTLTYEQYF,TGTGCCAGCAGCTCCTATACACTCACCTACGAGCAGTACTTC
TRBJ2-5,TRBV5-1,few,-,CASSFGNWGETQYF,TGCGCCAGCAGCTTTGGGAACTGGGGGGAGACCCAGTACTTC
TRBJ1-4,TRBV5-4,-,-,CASSLVGGGTNEKLFF,TGTGCCAGCAGCTTGGTAGGGGGGGGTACTAATGAAAAACTGTTTTTT